These T cell receptor beta chains were read from a single sample in a study of cytomegalovirus exposure and HLA in healthy donors. The method was immunoSEQ multiplex PCR; TCRdb's version includes in-frame clones alone and lacks a portion of them. The repertoire includes 130,000 to 150,000 clones, approximately 79% of them detected once, and roughly 2.8% sits in the top ten. Specimen: PBMCs. These TCRs come from a woman younger than 45 in good health and CMV-seronegative. Each CDR3 is given without its conserved first and last residue.

cdr3_aa j_call v_call
ASSPEQLNEKLF TRBJ1-4 TRBV18
ASSLTGGNTYEQY TRBJ2-7 TRBV5-5
ASSDAGTGGDEQY TRBJ2-7 TRBV6-1
ASSLGLAGVETQY TRBJ2-5 TRBV28
ASTGTGFYEQY TRBJ2-7 TRBV5-4
ASSFRGWNTEAF TRBJ1-1 TRBV7-8
ASSLSLSGRYEQY TRBJ2-7 TRBV7-8
ASGSKQEGLNEQF TRBJ2-1 TRBV12-5
ASSTLYQETQY TRBJ2-5 TRBV19
ASSLASGNGYT TRBJ1-2 TRBV7-9
ASSPNRDRYSNQPQH TRBJ1-5 TRBV28
ASSYSSGVDEAF TRBJ1-1 TRBV6-6
ASSEQGQGNSPLH TRBJ1-6 TRBV2
ASSPAGLYYGYT TRBJ1-2 TRBV7-2
ASRPGDSVNQPQH TRBJ1-5 TRBV2
ASSLLGHYSGNTIY TRBJ1-3 TRBV7-9
ASRAGSREQY TRBJ2-7 TRBV28
ASSRIGGGPYNEQF TRBJ2-1 TRBV5-6
AIKPNQPQH TRBJ1-5 TRBV5-1
ASSPTGVEQY TRBJ2-7 TRBV6-5
ASSLGQGSTYGYT TRBJ1-2 TRBV5-1
ASSLVLTLLGELF TRBJ2-2 TRBV7-2
ASSPAWDRGQETQY TRBJ2-5 TRBV19
ASSLTSSYEQY TRBJ2-7 TRBV27
ASSVGDSIPSGNTIY TRBJ1-3 TRBV9
ASSLGQGLDTEAF TRBJ1-1 TRBV7-9
ASSLDRGIPYEQY TRBJ2-7 TRBV11-1
ASSQGGSSYEQY TRBJ2-7 TRBV4-3
ASSRRATNEKLF TRBJ1-4 TRBV5-5
ASSGLLYEQY TRBJ2-7 TRBV10-1
ASSVAPADTQY TRBJ2-3 TRBV9
ASKLQGPDYGYT TRBJ1-2 TRBV6-6
ATSRRWMSGETQY TRBJ2-5 TRBV15
ASSRSREAF TRBJ1-1 TRBV10-2
ASSEDSASSYNEQF TRBJ2-1 TRBV10-1
ASSLYGTAEQY TRBJ2-7 TRBV27
ASSLGGESSPLH TRBJ1-6 TRBV7-3
ASSVASSTEAF TRBJ1-1 TRBV9